These 23 T cell receptor beta chains were all obtained from the same sample, sequenced in a study of T cell repertoires in cytomegalovirus infection. A single record per CDR3 protein comes from TCRdb applying MiXCR to the reads. The repertoire holds some 160,000 distinct CDR3 sequences, with roughly 17% as singletons. The sequenced sample was CD8+ T cells from PBMCs. These receptors all come from a human donor in good health (CMV status not recorded). Some clones in this sample may be carry-over from other donors' samples.

This sequence joins TRBV12-3 or TRBV12-4 and TRBJ2-4; D gene ambiguous. V gave up 3 bases and J gave up 8 bases, with 5 bases separating them. The CDR3 covers 11 residues. The CDR3 coding sequence is TGTGCCAGCAGTTTTTCTGACATTCAGTACTTC. Encoded protein: CASSFSDIQYF.

This clonotype was observed many times. The chain links TRBV28 to TRBJ1-5; D not certain. CDR1 is MDHEN and CDR2 is SYDVKM in the germline V gene. The CDR3 runs 15 residues. The germline V and J ends were trimmed by 4 bases and 0 bases, with 10 bases remaining between them. CDR3 DNA sequence: TGTGCCAGCAGTTCTCCGAACGATAGCAATCAGCCCCAGCATTTT. The encoded protein is CASSSPNDSNQPQHF.

A few counts support this clonotype. The rearrangement links TRBV7-2 to TRBJ2-1; D gene ambiguous. CDR1 is SGHTA and CDR2 is FQGNSA in the germline V gene. The V end was cut by 7 bases, the J end by 4 bases, with 11 bases between. CDR3 length equals 13 residues. The CDR3 DNA sequence: TGTGCCAGCACCTGGGCTGCATACAATGAGCAGTTCTTC. Translating it yields CASTWAAYNEQFF.

This clonotype was found many times. This sequence joins TRBV7-2 and TRBJ2-3, with TRBD1 matching over 7 bases. The CDR3 is 14 residues long. Germline V gives CDR1 SGHTA, CDR2 FQGNSA. V shed 3 bases and J 6 bases; nucleotides not matched to a gene: 6. In DNA form, the CDR3 reads TGTGCCAGCAGCTTCCGACAGGGCGGGGATACGCAGTATTTT. The encoded protein is CASSFRQGGDTQYF.

This clonotype was recorded many times. The gene calls are TRBV7-2 and TRBJ2-7, with D perhaps TRBD2 (5 bases). Germline CDR1 and CDR2: SGHTA and FQGNSA. Between the trimmed V and J ends, which lost 3 bases and 3 bases, there was a span of 21 bases. The CDR3 runs to 17 residues. CDR3: CASSFGSGYRPDYEQYF. CDR3 sequence (DNA): TGTGCCAGCAGCTTTGGTTCGGGATACCGACCTGACTACGAGCAGTACTTC. The complete variable domain, with remaining parts taken from reference TRBV7-2 and TRBJ2-7, reads GAGVSQSPSNKVTEKGKDVELRCDPISGHTALYWYRQSLGQGLEFLIYFQGNSAPDKSGLPSDRFSAERTGGSVSTLTIQRTQQEDSAVYLCASSFGSGYRPDYEQYFGPGTRLTVT.

The table lists this clonotype with many counts. This chain joins TRBV6-1 and TRBJ2-5, with 9 bases aligning to TRBD1. Germline assignment: CDR1 MNHNS and CDR2 SASEGT. V was clipped by 7 bases and J by 7 bases; unmatched bases: 16. The CDR3 runs 16 residues. This chain's CDR3 is CASTPNPGTGYGTQYF. CDR3 coding DNA: TGTGCCAGCACCCCTAACCCCGGGACAGGGTACGGGACCCAGTACTTC.

The V gene is TRBV6-2 or TRBV6-3, the J gene TRBJ2-1; TRBD1 matches at 8 bases. The CDR3 contains 16 residues. The germline V gene has CDR1 MNHEY and CDR2 SVGEGT. J gave up 7 bases and V 2 bases, and 10 bases lay outside the gene matches. CDR3 nucleotides: TGTGCCAGCAGTTACACCGACAGGGGACGGATGAATGAGCAGTTCTTC. Translated, it gives CASSYTDRGRMNEQFF.

The V gene is TRBV29-1, the J gene TRBJ1-1; D might be TRBD1 (5 bases). The CDR3 totals 14 residues. The germline V and J ends were trimmed by 5 bases and 3 bases, with 16 bases remaining between them. Germline CDR1 reads SQVTM; CDR2 reads ANQGSEA. The CDR3 is CSVQGGAVYTEAFF. The CDR3 DNA follows: TGCAGCGTTCAGGGCGGGGCCGTTTACACTGAAGCTTTCTTT.

The sample holds a few counts of this clonotype. The junction departs from the called germline gene at one end, perhaps through a read error. The chain recombines TRBV6-2 or TRBV6-3 with TRBJ2-1, with D unresolved. The length of the CDR3 is 13 residues. CDR1 is MNHEY, CDR2 SVGEGT, per germline. The CDR3 DNA is TGTGCCAGCAGTTACGGCTCCCACAATGAGCAGTTCTTC. It translates to CASSYGSHNEQFF.

The V and J genes are TRBV6-2 or TRBV6-3 and TRBJ1-5, with 7 positions matching TRBD1. Trimming took 6 bases from V and 7 from J; bases not matched to a gene: 9. Germline CDR1 is MNHEY and CDR2 is SVGEGT. CDR3 length: 14 residues. The CDR3 reads CASSPRQGKQPQHF. The CDR3 bases are TGTGCCAGCAGCCCCCGACAGGGAAAACAGCCCCAGCATTTT.

The CDR3 protein is CASSWTPAVEQYF. CDR3 bases: TGTGCCAGCAGTTGGACTCCGGCGGTCGAGCAGTACTTC. The chain uses TRBV12-3 or TRBV12-4 and TRBJ2-7, with a possible D match to TRBD2 (5 bases). CDR3 length: 13 amino acids. Trimming removed 4 bases at V and 6 bases at J, with 13 bases between.

This clonotype occurred a few times. This chain joins TRBV28 and TRBJ2-1, with D maybe TRBD1 (7 bases). In germline, CDR1 is MDHEN, CDR2 SYDVKM. V lost 2 bases and J lost 5, with 22 bases in between. The CDR3 spans 18 residues. The CDR3 nucleotides are TGTGCCAGCAGTTTACGTATACAGGGGTCACGGGAGAACAATGAGCAGTTCTTC. Encoded protein: CASSLRIQGSRENNEQFF.

The chain couples TRBV7-9 to TRBJ2-7, with D perhaps assigned TRBD1 or TRBD2 (5 bases each). The germline V and J ends were trimmed by 5 bases and 6 bases, with 17 bases remaining between them. Germline CDR1 SEHNR, CDR2 FQNEAQ (reference sequence). The CDR3 has 14 amino acids. The CDR3: CASSPSNGAGEQYF. In nucleotides, the CDR3 is TGTGCCAGCAGCCCTAGCAACGGGGCAGGCGAGCAGTACTTC.

The chain links TRBV29-1 to TRBJ2-7; 9 nucleotides agree with TRBD2. The CDR3 has 15 residues. With V trimmed by 3 bases and J by 2 bases, 8 bases remained unmatched. Germline V gene data show CDR1 as SQVTM and CDR2 as ANQGSEA. The CDR3 sequence: CSVEEGLAGTYEQYF. Here the CDR3 DNA reads TGCAGCGTTGAGGAGGGGCTAGCGGGGACCTACGAGCAGTACTTC.

The V and J genes are TRBV10-3 and TRBJ2-7, with 10 bases identical to TRBD1. Germline values: CDR1 ENHRY, CDR2 SYGVKD. The V and J ends lost 4 bases and 7 bases, in that order; junction bases with no gene match: 7. CDR3 length: 14 residues. The CDR3 protein is CAISGGQGLREQYF. CDR3 coding DNA: TGTGCCATCAGTGGGGGACAGGGGCTGAGAGAGCAGTACTTC.

The sample holds a few counts of this clonotype. The rearrangement uses TRBV3-1 and TRBJ2-7; D is possibly TRBD2 (5 bases). Germline V CDR1 and CDR2: LGHDT, YNNKEL (reference sequence). CDR3 size: 16 residues. With 3 bases removed from V and 3 bases from J, the gap between germline ends came to 18 bases. The DNA of the CDR3 is TGTGCCAGCAGCCACGGAGTAGCGTCCCCCAACTACGAGCAGTACTTC. Translation gives CASSHGVASPNYEQYF.

The rearrangement uses TRBV9 and TRBJ2-7, with 14 bases that match TRBD2. The CDR3 consists of 16 residues. From germline, CDR1 is SGDLS and CDR2 YYNGEE. V trimming: 4 bases; J trimming: 3 bases; junction bases outside the gene matches: 6. The CDR3 nucleotides read TGTGCCAGCAGCCCTGCGGGACTAGCGGGAGACTACGAGCAGTACTTC. Translated, it gives CASSPAGLAGDYEQYF.

This clonotype was recorded many times. The rearrangement uses TRBV7-8 and TRBJ2-2; D tentatively reads TRBD1 or TRBD2 (5 bases each). Per the germline V gene, CDR1 is SGHVS and CDR2 is FQNEAQ. Trimming stripped 1 base from V and 2 bases from J, with 11 bases between. This CDR3 region has 16 residues. CDR3 sequence: CASSLGPGRNTGELFF. CDR3 sequence (DNA): TGTGCCAGCAGCTTAGGTCCAGGGAGAAACACCGGGGAGCTGTTTTTT.

This clonotype was counted many times. V and J are TRBV7-2 and TRBJ2-5; a possible D gene is TRBD2 (6 bases). The CDR3 length is 14 residues. Germline V gives CDR1 SGHTA, CDR2 FQGNSA. Trimming pared 5 bases from V and 5 bases from J, leaving 15 bases between. CDR3 sequence reads: CASSIRLVSETQYF. Written as DNA, the CDR3 is TGTGCCAGCAGCATCAGACTAGTTTCTGAGACCCAGTACTTC. The variable domain in full, completed from reference TRBV7-2 and TRBJ2-5, reads GAGVSQSPSNKVTEKGKDVELRCDPISGHTALYWYRQSLGQGLEFLIYFQGNSAPDKSGLPSDRFSAERTGGSVSTLTIQRTQQEDSAVYLCASSIRLVSETQYFGPGTRLLVL.

This clonotype was seen a handful of times. The V gene is TRBV12-5, the J gene TRBJ1-5, with TRBD1 matching 11 bases. V dropped 0 bases and J dropped 7; count of bases not matched to a gene: 5. CDR3 length equals 16 residues. The germline gives CDR1 LGHNT, CDR2 FRNRAP. As DNA, the CDR3 is TGTGCTAGTGGTTTGGTGGGACAGGGGGATCGGCAGCCCCAGCATTTT. Its translation: CASGLVGQGDRQPQHF.

The chain couples TRBV6-2 or TRBV6-3 to TRBJ1-1, with no clear D. Germline V CDR1 and CDR2: MNHEY, SVGEGT. Trimming pared 3 bases from V and 8 bases from J, leaving 7 bases between. The CDR3 consists of 11 residues. CDR3 sequence: CASSYRLEAFF. The CDR3 DNA reads TGTGCCAGCAGTTATCGGCTGGAAGCTTTCTTT.

This clonotype was observed a few times. The rearrangement uses TRBV7-8 and TRBJ2-7, with unresolved D. V was clipped by 5 bases and J by 6 bases, with 11 bases between them. The CDR3 has 12 amino acids. Germline V lookup: CDR1 SGHVS, CDR2 FQNEAQ. CDR3 amino acids: CASSVPSVEQYF. As DNA, the CDR3 is TGTGCCAGCAGCGTTCCTTCGGTCGAGCAGTACTTC.

By sample fraction, this clonotype is medium-sized. The chain couples TRBV7-2 to TRBJ2-1; 8 bases agree with TRBD2. In germline, CDR1 is SGHTA, CDR2 FQGNSA. The CDR3 has 13 residues. V shed 10 bases, J shed 9 bases, and the junction held 11 bases outside the gene matches. The CDR3 coding sequence is TGTGCCAAACTGGGACTAGAGTTACGTGAGCAGTTCTTC. It codes for CAKLGLELREQFF.